The 21 T cell receptor beta chains below all came from one sample that was sequenced in a study of blood T cells in healthy people across ages. The use of a sample-barcoded 5' primer and a J-beta primer mix characterized a second PCR of roughly 7 to 11 cycles. Using its own MiXCR run on the 5' RACE reads, TCRdb lists one record per CDR3 protein. Of 1,300,000 or so distinct CDR3 sequences in the sample, roughly 59% are singletons; the top ten hold roughly 7%. Input material: blood. The receptors come from a young man in good health.

This chain uses TRBV11-2 with TRBJ2-3; D might be TRBD1 or TRBD2, each matching 5 bases. This CDR3 has 15 amino acids. In germline, CDR1 is SGHAT, CDR2 FQNNGV. V was shortened by 2 bases and J by 1 base, with 10 bases between the two germline ends. The CDR3 reads CASSLNKGRTDTQYF. CDR3 nucleotide sequence: TGTGCCAGCAGCTTAAACAAGGGACGCACAGATACGCAGTATTTT.

This clonotype showed up just once. A much larger clone is a single base away; this may be a read error. V gene TRBV29-1 combines with J gene TRBJ2-3, with no clear D. The CDR3 extends over 11 amino acids. Germline V gene sequence: CDR1 SQVTM, CDR2 ANQGSEA. The chain's CDR3 is CSVVQADMQYF. Here the CDR3 DNA reads TGCAGCGTTGTTCAAGCAGATATGCAGTATTTT.

The J gene is TRBJ2-3, the V gene TRBV12-3 or TRBV12-4; 7 bases fit TRBD2. This CDR3 is built from 13 residues. The trim removed 3 bases at V and 9 bases at J, leaving 6 bases unmatched. CDR3 loop: CASSFGLGGTQYF. CDR3 nucleotides: TGTGCCAGCAGTTTTGGTTTGGGGGGGACGCAGTATTTT.

Only a few counts were recorded for this clonotype. The chain recombines TRBV7-2 with TRBJ2-7; perhaps TRBD1 as D (5 bases). The CDR3 covers 13 residues. Germline V gene lookup returns CDR1 SGHTA and CDR2 FQGNSA. Trimming left V 1 base short and J 5 bases short, with 9 bases between. The CDR3 spells CASSLVGAHEQYF. The DNA of the CDR3 is TGTGCCAGCAGCTTAGTAGGGGCCCACGAGCAGTACTTC.

The rearrangement uses TRBV5-6 and TRBJ1-1, with a possible D match to TRBD1 (6 bases). The CDR3 covers 19 residues. Germline V CDR1 and CDR2: SGHDT, YYEEEE. Deletions cut 0 bases from V and 10 bases from J, with 31 bases between. DNA of the CDR3: TGTGCCAGCAGCTTGGCGACACAAGGACAGTGGCCGTCCCTCAAGCGAGCTTTCTTT. It translates to CASSLATQGQWPSLKRAFF.

The chain has TRBV20-1 and TRBJ2-7; unclear D gene. Trimming pared 7 bases from V and 7 bases from J, leaving 23 bases between. The CDR3 contains 14 residues. Germline V lookup: CDR1 DFQATT, CDR2 SNEGSKA (reference sequence). CDR3 amino acids: CSVFYDSFYNEQYF. As DNA, the CDR3 is TGCAGTGTATTCTACGACTCCTTCTACAATGAGCAGTACTTC.

V and J are TRBV7-2 and TRBJ1-2; D is unclear. V was clipped by 6 bases and J by 8 bases, with 19 bases between them. The length of the CDR3 is 14 residues. Looked up from germline, CDR1 is SGHTA and CDR2 is FQGNSA. In DNA form, the CDR3 reads TGTGCCAGCAGTCGAGCAGGCCCCCGCCAGGGCTACACCTTC. Protein product: CASSRAGPRQGYTF.

This clonotype was seen more than once but under ten times. This chain uses TRBV29-1 with TRBJ2-7; D possibly corresponds to TRBD2 (6 bases). V was clipped by 3 bases and J by 2 bases, with 11 bases between them. Germline V lookup: CDR1 SQVTM, CDR2 ANQGSEA. The CDR3 extends over 13 amino acids. The CDR3 DNA sequence: TGCAGCGTTGACACGGGGACTGCCTACGAGCAGTACTTC. Translating it yields CSVDTGTAYEQYF.

Points on this clonotype: One end of the junction varies from germline; a read error may be responsible. The rearrangement joins TRBV20-1 to TRBJ2-7, with 7 bases lining up with TRBD1. CDR3 size: 18 residues. From germline, CDR1 is DFQATT and CDR2 SNEGSKA (reference sequence). The CDR3: CSARGPPWNRDSPYGQYF. CDR3 DNA: TGCAGTGCTAGAGGGCCCCCCTGGAACCGGGACAGTCCCTACGGGCAGTACTTC.

This clonotype was seen once. Germline and junction disagree at one end, which may indicate a read error. V gene TRBV27 combines with J gene TRBJ1-2, with unresolved D. Looked up from germline, CDR1 is MNHEY and CDR2 is SMNVEV (reference sequence). This CDR3 has 13 amino acids. DNA for the CDR3: TGTGACAGCAGCCAAGGACGGATCTATGGCTACACCTTC. This codes for CDSSQGRIYGYTF.

This clonotype was counted a few times. V usage is TRBV7-9 and J usage is TRBJ2-5; D unclear. The end of the DNA fits TRBJ2-7 better, so the J call may be wrong. This CDR3 is 16 amino acids long. From germline, CDR1 is SEHNR and CDR2 FQNEAQ (reference sequence). In DNA, the CDR3 is TGTGCCAGCAGCAATCGGATCTCCGGAAGGGTTTACGAGCAGTACTTC. Translation: CASSNRISGRVYEQYF.

The chain combines TRBV5-1 with TRBJ2-3, with D possibly TRBD1 on 5 matching bases. Germline V CDR1 and CDR2: SGHRS, YFSETQ. Between the trimmed V and J ends, which lost 0 bases and 0 bases, there was a span of 11 bases. The CDR3 is 16 residues long. The chain's CDR3 is CASSLVDHRSTDTQYF. In DNA form, the CDR3 reads TGCGCCAGCAGCTTGGTGGATCACAGGAGCACAGATACGCAGTATTTT.

This chain connects TRBV20-1 to TRBJ2-5; 11 bases match TRBD2. Germline lookup yields CDR1 DFQATT and CDR2 SNEGSKA (reference sequence). V lost 6 bases to trimming and J lost 1 base; unmatched junction nucleotides: 13. The CDR3 consists of 17 residues. CDR3 nucleotides: TGCAGTGCCGCCACTAGCGGGAGCTCCCCTACCCAAGAGACCCAGTACTTC. Translated: CSAATSGSSPTQETQYF.

The chain has TRBV9 and TRBJ2-7; D is undetermined. Trimming shortened V by 0 bases and J by 2 bases, and 12 bases separated the two germline ends. CDR1 is SGDLS, CDR2 YYNGEE, per germline. This CDR3 contains 15 residues. The CDR3 sequence: CASSVATDDPYEQYF. In nucleotides, the CDR3 is TGTGCCAGCAGCGTAGCTACCGACGATCCCTACGAGCAGTACTTC.

The rearrangement uses TRBV6-5 and TRBJ1-1; D is uncertain. V was shortened by 6 bases and J by 8 bases, with 13 bases between the two germline ends. The V gene's germline CDR1 is MNHEY and CDR2 SVGAGI. CDR3 length: 12 amino acids. The CDR3 sequence: CASSSPYGEAFF. DNA of the CDR3: TGTGCCAGCAGCTCCCCATACGGGGAAGCTTTCTTT.

This clonotype was observed a single time. This rearrangement joins TRBV12-3 or TRBV12-4 to TRBJ2-1, with a weak D call TRBD2 (7 bases). V was shortened by 5 bases and J by 10 bases, with 15 bases between the two germline ends. The CDR3 has 13 amino acids. The CDR3, as DNA: TGTGCCAGCAGTGTGGGGGGGGCGAGAGAGCAGTTCTTC. Its protein product is CASSVGGAREQFF.

The chain links TRBV4-3 to TRBJ1-1, with D maybe TRBD1 (5 bases). The germline gives CDR1 LGHNA, CDR2 YSLEER. CDR3 length: 15 residues. V was cut by 0 bases and J by 3 bases, with 11 bases left in between. CDR3 amino acids: CASSQDREVYTEAFF. DNA for the CDR3: TGCGCCAGCAGCCAAGACAGGGAGGTCTACACTGAAGCTTTCTTT.

This clonotype appeared a few times. This chain links TRBV27 with TRBJ1-1, with D perhaps matching TRBD1 (6 bases). The CDR3 consists of 13 residues. V lost 8 bases and J lost 0, with 10 bases in between. Looked up from germline, CDR1 is MNHEY and CDR2 is SMNVEV (reference sequence). Here the CDR3 reads CASQGTVNTEAFF. CDR3 nucleotide sequence: TGTGCCAGCCAGGGGACGGTGAACACTGAAGCTTTCTTT.

V is TRBV20-1 and J is TRBJ2-5, with unresolved D. The germline CDR1 and CDR2 sequences are DFQATT and SNEGSKA (reference sequence). The CDR3 covers 11 residues. Trimming left V 2 bases short and J 7 bases short, with 8 bases between. Here the CDR3 reads CSARSVGTQYF. The DNA of the CDR3 is TGCAGTGCTAGATCCGTCGGGACCCAGTACTTC.

The chain's CDR3 is CATSRERRPDTQYF. The CDR3, as DNA: TGTGCCACCAGCAGAGAACGACGGCCAGATACGCAGTATTTT. V usage is TRBV15 and J usage is TRBJ2-3; D is unclear. The CDR3 contains 14 residues. CDR1 and CDR2 from the germline V gene are LNHNV and YYDKDF (reference sequence). V lost 0 bases to trimming and J lost 4 bases, with 8 bases between them.

This clonotype showed up just a few times. This chain links TRBV10-3 with TRBJ2-1; D not resolved. The germline gives CDR1 ENHRY, CDR2 SYGVKD. Trimming pared 0 bases from V and 0 bases from J, leaving 3 bases between. This CDR3 has 14 amino acids. DNA of the CDR3: TGTGCCATCAGTGAGTCTAACTCCTACAATGAGCAGTTCTTC. Amino acid sequence: CAISESNSYNEQFF.